This T cell receptor (beta chain) was found in a study of T cells in Graves' hyperthyroidism and ophthalmopathy. This clonotype was detected many times. Its target is unknown. Predating any ophthalmopathy symptoms, the blood sample was taken at first hyperthyroidism diagnosis. An approximately 9.8 ml volume of fresh peripheral blood provided the PBMCs. Whole-study results and caveats: The model predicted ophthalmopathy a median around 6.5 months before onset. Most thyroid clonotypes that were expanded above 0.001 also turned up in blood.

V lost 4 bases, J lost 5 bases, and 2 bases stayed unmatched. Germline V CDR1 and CDR2: SGHTA, FQGNSA. CDR3 length: 14 residues. Researchers took RNA transcripts and amplified the TCR beta CDR3 regions from them. The primer set for the first-round RT-PCR of the TCR CDR3 was HTBI. One entry per CDR3 protein results from TCRdb running MiXCR on the multiplex PCR reads. This sample has hundreds of thousands of distinct CDR3 sequences, with over 11% found just once. The V gene is TRBV7-2, the J gene TRBJ2-1; 10 nucleotides agree with TRBD2. The TCR sequence derives from a woman in her twenties or thirties with Graves' hyperthyroidism that later progressed to Graves' ophthalmopathy. The specimen sequenced was blood. CDR3 sequence reads: CASSSGTSDNEQFF. The CDR3 DNA follows: TGTGCCAGCAGCTCCGGGACTAGCGACAATGAGCAGTTCTTC.